This T cell receptor (beta chain) was found in a study of cytomegalovirus exposure and HLA in healthy donors. Study conclusions and caveats: Highly shared sequence variants in one cluster were likely a sequencing artifact. A later analysis linked a missense DCLRE1C variant to TCR beta V- and J-gene trimming. Later analysis reportedly placed an Asian-associated ancestry cluster below the approximately 700-donor mean in N-insertions.

A word on this clone: Its antigen is as yet unknown.

The PCR used 60 Vbeta and 13 Jbeta primers. Assay: immunoSEQ multiplex PCR; the TCRdb copy retains only in-frame clones and omits some. The sample gives 100,000 or so clones, nearly 80% of which show up once; 4.5% to 5.5% is in the top ten. V lost 1 base and J 4 bases, leaving 14 bases between the germline ends. The CDR3 runs 15 residues. CDR1 is MGHRA, CDR2 YSYEKL, per germline. This receptor was obtained from a woman aged 40 to 50 in good health and CMV-seropositive. The rearrangement joins TRBV4-1 to TRBJ2-7, with TRBD2 as a possible D gene (6 bases). The sample consisted of PBMCs. CDR3 in DNA: TGCGCCAGCAGCCAAGGGAGGGAAAGAGGGTACGAGCAGTACTTC. It yields the protein CASSQGRERGYEQYF.